The 27 T cell receptor beta chains reported below all come from one sample, sequenced in a study of blood T cell repertoires in COVID-19 (dated by TCRdb to about 2020). The library relied on the immunoSEQ multiplex PCR assay. TCRdb holds this immuneACCESS table with in-frame rearrangements only. Some clones are missing; in checked studies, unresolved V genes explain under half, and the rest has no known cause. Here the sample has approximately 240,000 clones; 75% to 85% occur a single time. More than 5% of the sample is held by the ten biggest clonotypes. Sequences were obtained from peripheral blood. These receptors all stem from a human donor in a cohort sampled during active COVID-19.

The CDR3 DNA is TGTGCCAGCAGCCCTGGACAGGGGGGTAACTATGGCTACACCTTC. Translating it yields CASSPGQGGNYGYTF. The chain uses TRBV7-3 and TRBJ1-2; 10 positions match TRBD1. Trimming removed 5 bases from V and 1 base from J; junction bases left unmatched: 4. The CDR3 has 15 residues. Germline-derived CDR1 and CDR2 are SGHTA and FQGTGA. Full variable domain (rest looked up from reference TRBV7-3 and TRBJ1-2): GAGVSQTPSNKVTEKGKYVELRCDPISGHTALYWYRQSLGQGPEFLIYFQGTGAADDSGLPNDRFFAVRPEGSVSTLKIQRTERGDSAVYLCASSPGQGGNYGYTFGSGTRLTVV.

The rearrangement uses TRBV6-6 and TRBJ2-3, with TRBD2 identical over 13 bases. The ends lost 5 bases at V and 2 bases at J; junction bases unmatched: 7. CDR3 length equals 17 residues. Germline CDR1 and CDR2: MNHNY and SVGAGI (reference sequence). As DNA, the CDR3 is TGTGCCAGCAGTCGTAAACTAGCGGGAGGGATCACAGATACGCAGTATTTT. Protein: CASSRKLAGGITDTQYF.

V and J are TRBV7-8 and TRBJ2-7, with no clear D. The germline gives CDR1 SGHVS, CDR2 FQNEAQ. Deletions cut 5 bases from V and 3 bases from J, with 5 bases between. CDR3 size: 11 residues. CDR3 protein: CASSPSYEQYF. In DNA form, the CDR3 reads TGTGCCAGCAGCCCGAGCTACGAGCAGTACTTC.

V usage is TRBV5-1 and J usage is TRBJ2-5; 9 bases are a match to TRBD2. The CDR3 runs 16 residues. Germline trimming cut 0 bases from V and 5 bases from J; bases unmatched to any gene: 8. Germline V gene sequence: CDR1 SGHRS, CDR2 YFSETQ. CDR3 region: CASSLAGGRAMETQYF. The CDR3 DNA reads as TGCGCCAGCAGCTTGGCAGGCGGGAGGGCCATGGAGACCCAGTACTTC.

The V gene is TRBV19, the J gene TRBJ2-1; 8 bases line up with TRBD1. In germline, CDR1 is LNHDA, CDR2 SQIVND (reference sequence). The CDR3 has 15 residues. The V gene end was trimmed by 2 bases and the J gene end by 6 bases; junction bases not matched to a gene: 6. CDR3 DNA: TGTGCCAGTAGTATAAGGACAGGGCTTTCCAATGAGCAGTTCTTC. This translates into CASSIRTGLSNEQFF. Full variable domain (rest looked up from reference TRBV19 and TRBJ2-1): DGGITQSPKYLFRKEGQNVTLSCEQNLNHDAMYWYRQDPGQGLRLIYYSQIVNDFQKGDIAEGYSVSREKKESFPLTVTSAQKNPTAFYLCASSIRTGLSNEQFFGPGTRLTVL.

The chain links TRBV6-2 or TRBV6-3 to TRBJ2-1; the match to TRBD2 covers 10 bases. This CDR3 is 17 amino acids long. V gave up 2 bases and J gave up 3 bases; unmatched junction bases: 7. Germline CDR1 MNHEY, CDR2 SVGEGT. Here the CDR3 reads CASSYLYLAGDYNEQFF. CDR3 DNA sequence: TGTGCCAGCAGTTACCTCTACCTAGCGGGGGACTACAATGAGCAGTTCTTC.

This rearrangement joins TRBV30 to TRBJ1-1; unclear D gene. Germline V CDR1 and CDR2: GTSNPN, SVGIG (reference sequence). The CDR3 length is 12 residues. Trimming removed 5 bases at V and 6 bases at J, with 13 bases between. The chain's CDR3 is CAWARGFAEAFF. In DNA, the CDR3 is TGTGCCTGGGCGAGAGGGTTCGCTGAAGCTTTCTTT.

This clone was seen a single time. The V gene is TRBV19, the J gene TRBJ1-5; TRBD1 matches at 11 bases. The CDR3 consists of 14 residues. The V segment lost 7 bases and the J segment 7 bases; nucleotides outside the gene matches: 6. CDR1 and CDR2 (germline): LNHDA, SQIVND (reference sequence). CDR3 in DNA: TGTGCCAGTACCCTCGGACAGGGGGCACAGCCCCAGCATTTT. Amino acid sequence: CASTLGQGAQPQHF.

A note on this clone: The sample contains more than one DNA sequence encoding this CDR3. The genes are TRBV12-3 or TRBV12-4 and TRBJ1-1, with unresolved D. The germline V and J ends were trimmed by 5 bases and 1 base, with 8 bases remaining between them. CDR3 length: 13 amino acids. As DNA, the CDR3 is TGTGCCAGCAGTCTCTCACAGAACACTGAAGCTTTCTTT. It encodes CASSLSQNTEAFF.

This clone was seen just once. This sequence joins TRBV11-3 and TRBJ2-3, with D possibly TRBD2 on 7 matching bases. CDR3 length: 14 residues. Germline assignment: CDR1 SGHNT and CDR2 YENEEA. The ends were cut back, 0 bases at V and 5 bases at J, with 9 bases in the middle. The CDR3 sequence: CASSLEGGEDTQYF. The CDR3 DNA follows: TGTGCCAGCAGCTTAGAAGGGGGGGAAGATACGCAGTATTTT.

The chain has TRBV19 and TRBJ2-7; 7 positions match TRBD1. CDR3 length: 13 residues. Trimming took 6 bases from V and 2 from J; bases not matched to a gene: 4. Germline V lookup: CDR1 LNHDA, CDR2 SQIVND (reference sequence). DNA for the CDR3: TGTGCCAGTAGCTCGGGACAGACCTACGAGCAGTACTTC. Translated, it gives CASSSGQTYEQYF.

The rearrangement links TRBV5-3 to TRBJ2-1; 8 nucleotides align to TRBD1. TRBV5-3 is known as an ORF, though its function is uncertain. The CDR3 is 13 residues long. The trim removed 5 bases at V and 7 bases at J, leaving 5 bases unmatched. DNA of the CDR3: TGTGCCAGAAGTTCAGGGGGCGTGAATGAGCAGTTCTTC. Its translation is CARSSGGVNEQFF.

This clone has more than one count but fewer than ten. This chain uses TRBV5-4 with TRBJ1-2, with D possibly TRBD1 on 5 matching bases. The CDR3 has 15 amino acids. Germline-derived CDR1 and CDR2 are SGHNT and YYREEE (reference sequence). Trimming removed 0 bases from V and 2 bases from J, with 11 bases in between. Here the CDR3 reads CASSLVSRVNYGYTF. The CDR3 coding sequence is TGTGCCAGCAGCTTGGTTAGCAGGGTCAACTATGGCTACACCTTC.

This clone was detected only a few times. The genes are TRBV11-3 and TRBJ2-1; 8 bases agree with TRBD2. CDR3 length equals 17 residues. Looked up from germline, CDR1 is SGHNT and CDR2 is YENEEA. Trimming removed 0 bases from V and 10 bases from J; junction bases left unmatched: 14. The CDR3 region has the DNA TGTGCCAGCAGCTTAGATTACATCGGTAGCGGGATGCCAGAGCAGTTCTTC. It yields the protein CASSLDYIGSGMPEQFF.

This clone was counted a few times. The rearrangement links TRBV3-1 (or the pseudogene TRBV3-2) to TRBJ1-6; D gene uncertain. The CDR3 sequence is 16 residues long. The V gene lost 1 base and the J gene lost 9 bases, with 16 bases spanning the gap. Per the germline V gene, CDR1 is LGHDT and CDR2 is YNNKEL (reference sequence). The CDR3 here is CASSQGSPMVRSPLHF. The DNA for the CDR3 is TGTGCCAGCAGCCAAGGATCGCCTATGGTCCGTTCACCCCTCCACTTT.

The chain joins TRBV3-1 (or the pseudogene TRBV3-2) to TRBJ2-5; tentatively, D is TRBD1 (5 bases). Trimming left V 2 bases short and J 5 bases short, with 15 bases between. Germline V CDR1 and CDR2: LGHDT, YNNKEL (reference sequence). The CDR3 is 15 amino acids. This CDR3 reads CASSQNIGVSETQYF. CDR3 nucleotides: TGTGCCAGCAGCCAAAACATAGGGGTATCGGAGACCCAGTACTTC.

The J gene is TRBJ2-2, the V gene TRBV5-1; D is possibly TRBD1 (6 bases). The CDR3 runs 13 residues. Germline V lookup: CDR1 SGHRS, CDR2 YFSETQ. V lost 4 bases and J lost 5, with 9 bases in between. In nucleotides, the CDR3 is TGCGCCAGCAGCCACCAGGGGACCGGGGAGCTGTTTTTT. Translating gives CASSHQGTGELFF.

The chain links TRBV30 to TRBJ1-1, with 7 bases aligning to TRBD1. Germline V lookup: CDR1 GTSNPN, CDR2 SVGIG (reference sequence). This CDR3 region has 14 residues. V was clipped by 4 bases and J by 5 bases; unmatched bases: 10. The CDR3 nucleotides read TGTGCCTGGACCATCGACAGGGAGAGGACTGAAGCTTTCTTT. Protein sequence: CAWTIDRERTEAFF.

The chain carries TRBV5-6 and TRBJ1-5, with 7 bases that match TRBD1. CDR1 is SGHDT and CDR2 is YYEEEE in the germline V gene. The V and J ends lost 0 bases and 7 bases, in that order; junction bases with no gene match: 4. The CDR3 consists of 14 residues. The CDR3 bases are TGTGCCAGCAGCTTGGGACAGGGCAGACAGCCCCAGCATTTT. Translating gives CASSLGQGRQPQHF.

Regarding this clone: Sequence at one end of the junction differs from germline and may be a read error. The rearrangement links TRBV25-1 to TRBJ2-4, with 10 nucleotides matching TRBD2. Germline-derived CDR1 and CDR2 are MGHDK and SYGVNS. The CDR3 totals 13 residues. CDR3 in amino acids: CASSGAIAGGLVF. In nucleotides, the CDR3 is TGTGCCAGCAGTGGTGCCATAGCGGGAGGCCTAGTCTTC. Full variable domain (rest looked up from reference TRBV25-1 and TRBJ2-4): EADIYQTPRYLVIGTGKKITLECSQTMGHDKMYWYQQDPGMELHLIHYSYGVNSTEKGDLSSESTVSRIRTEHFPLTLESARPSHTSQYLCASSGAIAGGLVFGAGTRLSVL.

This clone showed up just a few times. The V and J genes are TRBV18 and TRBJ2-1, with TRBD1 matching over 7 bases. J was trimmed by 1 base and V by 4 bases; bases with no gene match: 4. CDR3 length: 15 residues. Germline V gene sequence: CDR1 KGHSH, CDR2 LQKENI. The CDR3 reads CASSRRDSSYNEQFF. CDR3 nucleotides: TGTGCCAGCTCACGACGGGACAGTTCCTACAATGAGCAGTTCTTC.

This clone has just a few counts. This CDR3 is CASSSVIGQGNQPQHF. The CDR3 DNA is TGTGCCAGCAGTTCAGTTATCGGACAGGGCAATCAGCCCCAGCATTTT. The chain links TRBV6-6 to TRBJ1-5; 7 bases agree with TRBD1. Germline loops: CDR1 MNHNY, CDR2 SVGAGI (reference sequence). The CDR3 runs 16 residues. With 4 bases clipped from V and 2 bases from J, the junction kept 8 bases outside the gene matches.

This chain connects TRBV3-1 (or the pseudogene TRBV3-2) to TRBJ1-2, with D tentatively TRBD1 (6 bases). The CDR3 is 14 residues long. Trimming shortened V by 5 bases and J by 3 bases, and 13 bases separated the two germline ends. CDR1 LGHDT and CDR2 YNNKEL come from the germline V gene (reference sequence). CDR3 protein: CASSGRGGDYGYTF. CDR3 sequence (DNA): TGTGCCAGCAGCGGAAGAGGGGGGGACTATGGCTACACCTTC.

The chain joins TRBV18 to TRBJ2-3; D is possibly TRBD2 (7 bases). From germline, CDR1 is KGHSH and CDR2 LQKENI. Trimming removed 3 bases at V and 3 bases at J, with 10 bases between. The CDR3 totals 14 residues. The CDR3: CASSPAGATDTQYF. CDR3 DNA sequence: TGTGCCAGCTCACCGGCGGGGGCAACAGATACGCAGTATTTT.

This clone was seen many times. The chain uses TRBV11-2 and TRBJ1-1; 8 bases fit TRBD1. J lost 5 bases, V lost 5 bases, and 13 bases had no gene match. Germline V gene lookup returns CDR1 SGHAT and CDR2 FQNNGV. The CDR3 totals 16 residues. Here the CDR3 reads CASSTGGGAMGTEAFF. The CDR3 DNA follows: TGTGCCAGCAGCACAGGGGGGGGCGCGATGGGGACTGAAGCTTTCTTT. Complete variable domain (other parts from reference TRBV11-2 and TRBJ1-1): EAGVAQSPRYKIIEKRQSVAFWCNPISGHATLYWYQQILGQGPKLLIQFQNNGVVDDSQLPKDRFSAERLKGVDSTLKIQPAKLEDSAVYLCASSTGGGAMGTEAFFGQGTRLTVV.

V gene TRBV19 combines with J gene TRBJ1-2; 7 nucleotides align to TRBD1. The CDR3 covers 13 residues. Per the germline V gene, CDR1 is LNHDA and CDR2 is SQIVND (reference sequence). The J segment lost 4 bases and the V segment lost 7 bases, leaving 6 bases of the junction unmatched. CDR3 bases: TGTGCCAGTACCTTGACAGGGACCTATGGCTACACCTTC. It encodes CASTLTGTYGYTF.

The chain couples TRBV7-9 to TRBJ2-3; 14 nucleotides align to TRBD2. The CDR3 runs 17 residues. The junction had 7 bases not matched to a gene; V was cut back by 5 bases and J by 3 bases. Germline lookup yields CDR1 SEHNR and CDR2 FQNEAQ (reference sequence). Here the CDR3 DNA reads TGTGCCAGCAGCGGCGCCGGGACTAGCGGGAGAACAGATACGCAGTATTTT. Translated: CASSGAGTSGRTDTQYF.